What follows are 3 T cell receptor beta chains derived from one specimen sequenced in a study of blood T cell repertoires in COVID-19. The table came from immunoSEQ multiplex PCR; TCRdb's copy has only in-frame clones and leaves some out. Here the sample spans roughly 140,000 clones, 80% to 90% being singletons. The sample comprised peripheral blood. These receptors were taken from a woman aged 55-70 years with COVID-19, enrolled during active disease.

The chain uses TRBV13 and TRBJ2-5; no reliable D call. CDR3 size: 13 residues. V shed 0 bases and J shed 6 bases, with 8 bases lying between them. Germline V lookup: CDR1 PRHDT, CDR2 FYEKMQ (reference sequence). CDR3 sequence reads: CASSLGQIKTQYF. CDR3 in DNA: TGTGCCAGCAGCTTAGGACAGATCAAGACCCAGTACTTC.

The rearrangement uses TRBV11-1 and TRBJ2-7; 9 nucleotides align to TRBD2. Per germline, CDR1 SGHAT and CDR2 FQDESV (reference sequence). Trimming took 0 bases from V and 2 from J; bases not matched to a gene: 5. There are 16 residues in the CDR3. CDR3 nucleotides: TGTGCCAGCAGCTTAGCTCCGTCTAGCGGGACCTACGAGCAGTACTTC. As protein: CASSLAPSSGTYEQYF.

The chain recombines TRBV29-1 with TRBJ2-7; TRBD1 matches at 8 bases. This CDR3 is built from 13 residues. Germline CDR1 and CDR2: SQVTM and ANQGSEA. V lost 4 bases and J lost 2; bases outside the gene matches: 4. The CDR3 region is CSVGLGQAYEQYF. DNA for the CDR3: TGCAGCGTTGGGTTGGGACAGGCCTACGAGCAGTACTTC.